The source of this T cell receptor (beta chain) is a study of shared clonotypes between healthy human individuals. V lost 11 bases to trimming and J lost 5 bases; unmatched junction nucleotides: 8. The CDR3 extends over 12 amino acids. The germline gives CDR1 MNHEY, CDR2 SVGAGI. Input per replicate PCR of unsorted PBMC was roughly 300 ng DNA, corresponding to around 30,000 T cell genomes. Repertoires were generated with immunoSEQ multiplex PCR, while TCRdb's copy carries only in-frame clones and drops some. The table records 450,000 to 500,000 clones, about three quarters of them present only once. Every donor, a Caucasian adult, lived in Nashville, Tennessee.

The sample comprised PBMCs. The chain combines TRBV6-5 with TRBJ2-7, with TRBD1 matching over 8 bases. This receptor was identified in a woman aged 40 to 49 in good health. Some clones in this sample may be carry-over from other donors' samples. CDR3 region: CASSAGGDEQYF. The CDR3 DNA is TGTGCCTCGTCGGCAGGGGGCGACGAGCAGTACTTC.